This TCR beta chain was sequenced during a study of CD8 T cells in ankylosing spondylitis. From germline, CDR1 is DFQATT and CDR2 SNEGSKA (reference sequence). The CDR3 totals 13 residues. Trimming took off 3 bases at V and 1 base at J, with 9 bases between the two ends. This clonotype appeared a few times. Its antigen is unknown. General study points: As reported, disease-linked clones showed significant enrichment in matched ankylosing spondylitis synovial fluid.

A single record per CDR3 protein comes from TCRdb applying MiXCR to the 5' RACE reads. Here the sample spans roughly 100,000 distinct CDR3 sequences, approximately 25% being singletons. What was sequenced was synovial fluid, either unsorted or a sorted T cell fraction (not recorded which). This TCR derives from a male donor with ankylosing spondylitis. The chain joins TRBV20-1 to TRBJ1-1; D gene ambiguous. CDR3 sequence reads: CSASLDRNTEAFF. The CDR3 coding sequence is TGCAGTGCTAGCCTAGACCGGAACACTGAAGCTTTCTTT.